The clone carrying this T cell receptor (beta chain) was picked up a small number of times. Antigen unknown. This record comes from a study of blood T cells in healthy people across ages. Broader study findings: With unsorted PBMCs, a conclusive comparison of naive versus antigen-experienced cells was not possible.

This CDR3 comprises 14 residues. Trimming cost V 1 base and J 2 bases, with 8 bases left between them. Germline V gives CDR1 KGHSH, CDR2 LQKENI. A J-beta primer mix and a sample-barcoded 5' primer were used in a second PCR of about 6 to 12 cycles. Template switching added a 12-random-nucleotide identifier to every cDNA molecule. Every sample gave at least 2.5 million paired-end reads containing CDR3. One entry per CDR3 protein, called by TCRdb with MiXCR from the 5' RACE reads. The repertoire holds about 830,000 distinct CDR3 sequences, less than 80% seen once, with roughly 25% in the top ten. Each donor supplied 7.5 to 10 milliliters of peripheral blood.

This receptor was taken from a man aged 25-45 years in good health. The specimen sequenced was blood. V is TRBV18 and J is TRBJ2-5; D call uncertain. This CDR3 reads CASSPRREQETQYF. The CDR3 nucleotides are TGTGCCAGCTCACCACGAAGGGAACAAGAGACCCAGTACTTC.